This T cell receptor (beta chain) came from a study of blood T cell repertoires in COVID-19. The CDR3 is 15 residues long. The assay was immunoSEQ multiplex PCR, and TCRdb's table has in-frame clones only and misses some. Of some 390,000 clones listed, roughly 86% are singletons. The V and J genes are TRBV1 and TRBJ1-4; TRBD1 is taken as the D call from the table, unchecked against the DNA. TRBV1 is recorded as a pseudogene. Sequenced sample: peripheral blood. This TCR was sampled from a human donor in a cohort sampled during active COVID-19. CDR3 DNA sequence: TGCACCAGCAGCCAAGCATACCCAGGGGAAGAAAAACTGTTTTTT. It encodes CTSSQAYPGEEKLFF.